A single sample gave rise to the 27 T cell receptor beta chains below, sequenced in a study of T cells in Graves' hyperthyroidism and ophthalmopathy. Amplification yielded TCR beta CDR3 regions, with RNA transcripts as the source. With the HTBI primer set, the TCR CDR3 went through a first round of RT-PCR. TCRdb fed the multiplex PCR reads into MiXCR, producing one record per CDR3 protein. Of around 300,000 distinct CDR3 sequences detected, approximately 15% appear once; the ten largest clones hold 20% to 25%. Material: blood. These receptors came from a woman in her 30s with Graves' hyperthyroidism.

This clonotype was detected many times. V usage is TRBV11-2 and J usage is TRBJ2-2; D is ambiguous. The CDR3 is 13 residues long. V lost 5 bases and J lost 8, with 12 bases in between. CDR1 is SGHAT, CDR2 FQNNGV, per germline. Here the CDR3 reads CASSPAVGGELFF. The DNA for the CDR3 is TGTGCCAGCAGCCCAGCCGTCGGGGGGGAGCTGTTTTTT.

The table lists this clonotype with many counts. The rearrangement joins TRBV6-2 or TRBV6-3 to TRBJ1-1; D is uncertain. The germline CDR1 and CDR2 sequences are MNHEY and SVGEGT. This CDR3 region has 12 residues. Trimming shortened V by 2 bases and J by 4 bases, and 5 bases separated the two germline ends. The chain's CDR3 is CASSYGFTEAFF. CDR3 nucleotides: TGTGCCAGCAGTTACGGTTTCACTGAAGCTTTCTTT.

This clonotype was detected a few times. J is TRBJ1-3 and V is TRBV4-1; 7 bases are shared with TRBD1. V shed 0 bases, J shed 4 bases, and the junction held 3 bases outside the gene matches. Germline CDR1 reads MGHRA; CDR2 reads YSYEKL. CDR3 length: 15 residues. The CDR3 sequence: CASSQDRGRGNTIYF. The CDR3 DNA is TGCGCCAGCAGCCAAGACAGGGGGAGAGGAAACACCATATATTTT.

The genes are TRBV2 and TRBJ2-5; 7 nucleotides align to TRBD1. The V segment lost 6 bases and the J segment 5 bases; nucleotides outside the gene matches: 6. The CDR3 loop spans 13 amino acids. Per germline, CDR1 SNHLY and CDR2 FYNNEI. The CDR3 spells CASRDRARETQYF. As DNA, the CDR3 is TGTGCCAGCAGAGACAGGGCTCGGGAGACCCAGTACTTC.

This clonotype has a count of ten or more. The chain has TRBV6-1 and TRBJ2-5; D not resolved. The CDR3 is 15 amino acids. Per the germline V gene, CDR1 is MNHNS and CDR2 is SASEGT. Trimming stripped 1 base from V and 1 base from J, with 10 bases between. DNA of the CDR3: TGTGCCAGCAGTGAAGGTACAAAAATCCAAGAGACCCAGTACTTC. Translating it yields CASSEGTKIQETQYF.

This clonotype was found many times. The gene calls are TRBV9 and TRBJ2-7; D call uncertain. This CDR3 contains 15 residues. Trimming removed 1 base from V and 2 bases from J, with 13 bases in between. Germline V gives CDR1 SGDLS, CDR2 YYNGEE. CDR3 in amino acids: CASSVTWRPTYEQYF. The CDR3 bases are TGTGCCAGCAGCGTAACATGGCGGCCCACCTACGAGCAGTACTTC.

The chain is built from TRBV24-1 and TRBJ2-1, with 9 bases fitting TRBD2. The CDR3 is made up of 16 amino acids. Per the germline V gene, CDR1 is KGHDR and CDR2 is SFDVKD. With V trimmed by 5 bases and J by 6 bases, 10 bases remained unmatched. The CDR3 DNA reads TGTGCCACCAGTGGTTTTAGCGGGAGAAAACTCAATGAGCAGTTCTTC. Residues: CATSGFSGRKLNEQFF.

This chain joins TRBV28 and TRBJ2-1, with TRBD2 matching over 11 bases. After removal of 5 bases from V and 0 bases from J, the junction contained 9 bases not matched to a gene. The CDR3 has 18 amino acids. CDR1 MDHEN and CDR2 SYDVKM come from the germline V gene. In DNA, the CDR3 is TGTGCCAGCAGTCCCGGGACTAGCGGCTGGAGCTCCTACAATGAGCAGTTCTTC. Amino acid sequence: CASSPGTSGWSSYNEQFF.

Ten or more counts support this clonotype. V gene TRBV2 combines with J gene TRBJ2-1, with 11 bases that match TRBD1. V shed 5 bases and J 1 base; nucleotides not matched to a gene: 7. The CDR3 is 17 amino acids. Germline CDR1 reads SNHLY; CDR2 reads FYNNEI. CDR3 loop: CASSTWTGGLSYNEQFF. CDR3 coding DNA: TGTGCCAGCAGTACCTGGACAGGGGGCTTATCCTACAATGAGCAGTTCTTC.

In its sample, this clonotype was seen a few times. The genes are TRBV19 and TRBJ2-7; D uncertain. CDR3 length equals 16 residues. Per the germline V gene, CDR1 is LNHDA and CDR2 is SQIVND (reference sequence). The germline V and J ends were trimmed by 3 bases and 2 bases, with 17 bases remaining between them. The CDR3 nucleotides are TGTGCCAGTAGTATTTCTCTCCGCGCAGCCCCCTACGAGCAGTACTTC. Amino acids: CASSISLRAAPYEQYF.

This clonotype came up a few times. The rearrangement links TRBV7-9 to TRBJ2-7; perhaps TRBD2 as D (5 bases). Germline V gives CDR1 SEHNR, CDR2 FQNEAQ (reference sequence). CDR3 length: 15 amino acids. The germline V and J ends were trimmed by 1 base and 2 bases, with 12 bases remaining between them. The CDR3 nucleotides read TGTGCCAGCAGCTTAGTCCAGGACTTAACCTACGAGCAGTACTTC. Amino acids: CASSLVQDLTYEQYF.

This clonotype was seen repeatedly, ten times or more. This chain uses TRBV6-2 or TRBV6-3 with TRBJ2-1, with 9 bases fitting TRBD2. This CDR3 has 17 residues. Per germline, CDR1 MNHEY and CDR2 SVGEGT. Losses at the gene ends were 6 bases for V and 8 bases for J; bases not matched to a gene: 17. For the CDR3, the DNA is TGTGCCAGCAGAAATCTAATAGCGGGAGAAATAGGCGATGAGCAGTTCTTC. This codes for CASRNLIAGEIGDEQFF.

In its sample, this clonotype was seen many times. CDR3 sequence (DNA): TGTGCCAGCAGTTACTATCGCAGGGGGGTTTCCTACGAGCAGTACTTC. Protein: CASSYYRRGVSYEQYF. The J gene is TRBJ2-7, the V gene TRBV6-2 or TRBV6-3; maybe TRBD1 (7 bases). Trimming removed 1 base at V and 1 base at J, with 14 bases between. There are 16 residues in the CDR3. The V gene's germline CDR1 is MNHEY and CDR2 SVGEGT.

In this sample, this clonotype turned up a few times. The CDR3 nucleotides read TGTGCCAGCAGTTCCGGGACAGGGGTAAATTCACCCCTCCACTTT. Residues: CASSSGTGVNSPLHF. This rearrangement joins TRBV6-5 to TRBJ1-6; 10 bases align to TRBD1. The V and J ends lost 4 bases and 7 bases, in that order; junction bases with no gene match: 4. The germline gives CDR1 MNHEY, CDR2 SVGAGI. CDR3 size: 15 residues.

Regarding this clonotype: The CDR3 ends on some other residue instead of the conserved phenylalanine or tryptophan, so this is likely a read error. CDR3: CASSMREETQYS. The CDR3 DNA reads as TGTGCCAGTAGTATGAGGGAAGAGACCCAGTACTCC. The chain recombines TRBV19 with TRBJ2-5, with D perhaps TRBD2 (5 bases). V was pared by 3 bases and J by 3 bases, with 5 bases between. The CDR3 spans 12 residues. Germline V lookup: CDR1 LNHDA, CDR2 SQIVND (reference sequence).

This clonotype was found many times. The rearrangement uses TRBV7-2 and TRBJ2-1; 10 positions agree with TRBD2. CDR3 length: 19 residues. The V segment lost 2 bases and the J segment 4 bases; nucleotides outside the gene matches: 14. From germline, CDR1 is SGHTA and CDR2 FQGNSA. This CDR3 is CASSLTWLLLAGQYNEQFF. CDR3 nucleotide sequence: TGTGCCAGCAGCTTAACTTGGTTATTACTAGCGGGACAGTACAATGAGCAGTTCTTC.

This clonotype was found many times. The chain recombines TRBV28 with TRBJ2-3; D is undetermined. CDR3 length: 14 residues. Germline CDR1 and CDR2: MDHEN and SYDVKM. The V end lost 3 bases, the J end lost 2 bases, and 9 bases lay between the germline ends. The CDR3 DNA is TGTGCCAGCAGTTTCCGGTATTCCACAGATACGCAGTATTTT. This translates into CASSFRYSTDTQYF.

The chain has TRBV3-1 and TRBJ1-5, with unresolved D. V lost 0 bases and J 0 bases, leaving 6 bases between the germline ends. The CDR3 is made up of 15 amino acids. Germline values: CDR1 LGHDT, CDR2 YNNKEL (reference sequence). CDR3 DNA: TGTGCCAGCAGCCAAGAACCCGATAGCAATCAGCCCCAGCATTTT. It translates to CASSQEPDSNQPQHF. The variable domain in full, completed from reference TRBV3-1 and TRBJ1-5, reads DTAVSQTPKYLVTQMGNDKSIKCEQNLGHDTMYWYKQDSKKFLKIMFSYNNKELIINETVPNRFSPKSPDKAHLNLHINSLELGDSAVYFCASSQEPDSNQPQHFGDGTRLSIL.

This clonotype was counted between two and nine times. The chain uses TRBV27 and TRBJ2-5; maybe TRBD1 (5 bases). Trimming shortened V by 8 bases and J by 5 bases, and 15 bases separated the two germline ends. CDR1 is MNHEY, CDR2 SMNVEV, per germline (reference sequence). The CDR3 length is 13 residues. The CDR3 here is CASGKAGKETQYF. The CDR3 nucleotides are TGTGCCAGCGGAAAGGCAGGGAAGGAGACCCAGTACTTC.

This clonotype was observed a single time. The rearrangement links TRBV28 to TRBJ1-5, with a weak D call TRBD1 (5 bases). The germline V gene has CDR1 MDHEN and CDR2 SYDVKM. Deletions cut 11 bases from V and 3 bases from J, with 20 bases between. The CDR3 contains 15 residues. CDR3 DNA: TGTGCCGGCATGAGACCGGGACCGAACAATCAGCCCCAGCATTTT. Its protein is CAGMRPGPNNQPQHF.

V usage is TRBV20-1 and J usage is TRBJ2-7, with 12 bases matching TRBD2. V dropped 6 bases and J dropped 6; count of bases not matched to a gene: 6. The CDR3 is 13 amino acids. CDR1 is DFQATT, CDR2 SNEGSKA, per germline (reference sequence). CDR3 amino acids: CSAGTSGWSEQYF. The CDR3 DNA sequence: TGCAGTGCGGGGACTAGCGGGTGGAGCGAGCAGTACTTC.

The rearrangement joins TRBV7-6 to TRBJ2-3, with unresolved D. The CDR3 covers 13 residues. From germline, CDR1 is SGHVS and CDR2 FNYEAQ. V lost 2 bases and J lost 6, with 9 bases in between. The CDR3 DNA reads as TGTGCCAGCAGCTTAATCCGTCGCGATACGCAGTATTTT. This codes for CASSLIRRDTQYF.

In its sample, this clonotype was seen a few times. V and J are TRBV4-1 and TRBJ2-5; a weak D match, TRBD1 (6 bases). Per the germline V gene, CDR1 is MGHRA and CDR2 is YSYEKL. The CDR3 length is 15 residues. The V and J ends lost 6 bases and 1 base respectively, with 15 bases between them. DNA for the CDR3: TGCGCCAGCAGTCCCCGACAGGCCAGCCAAGAGACCCAGTACTTC. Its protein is CASSPRQASQETQYF.

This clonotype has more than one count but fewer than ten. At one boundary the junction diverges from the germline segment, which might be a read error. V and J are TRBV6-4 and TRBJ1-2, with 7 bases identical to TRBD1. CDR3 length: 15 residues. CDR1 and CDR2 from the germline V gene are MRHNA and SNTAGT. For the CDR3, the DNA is TGTGCCAGCAGTTACTCGGGGACAGCTAACTATGGCTACACCTTC. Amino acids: CASSYSGTANYGYTF.

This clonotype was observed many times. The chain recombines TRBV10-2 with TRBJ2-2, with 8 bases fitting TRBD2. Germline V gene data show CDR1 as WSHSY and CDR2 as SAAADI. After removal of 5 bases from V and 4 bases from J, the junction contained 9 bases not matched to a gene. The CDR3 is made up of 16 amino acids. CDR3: CASSPLADPTTGELFF. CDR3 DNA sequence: TGCGCCAGCAGTCCACTAGCGGACCCTACCACCGGGGAGCTGTTTTTT.

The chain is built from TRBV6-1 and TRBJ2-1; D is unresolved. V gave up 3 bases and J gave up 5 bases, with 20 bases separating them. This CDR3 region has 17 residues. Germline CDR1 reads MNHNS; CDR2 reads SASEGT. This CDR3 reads CASSDFLGKSADNEQFF. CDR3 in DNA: TGTGCCAGCAGTGACTTCCTGGGGAAGTCGGCGGACAATGAGCAGTTCTTC.

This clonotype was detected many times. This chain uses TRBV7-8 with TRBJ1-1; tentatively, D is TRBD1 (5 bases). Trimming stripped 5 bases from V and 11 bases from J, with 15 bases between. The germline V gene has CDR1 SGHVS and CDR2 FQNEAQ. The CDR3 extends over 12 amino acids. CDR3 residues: CASSTDGGNAFF. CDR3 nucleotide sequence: TGTGCCAGCAGCACAGACGGGGGGAACGCTTTCTTT.